The T cell receptor (beta chain) described here comes from a study of blood T cell repertoires in COVID-19. Study context: Acute and convalescent COVID-19 samples came from the United States, Italy and Spain. PBMCs, B-cell-depleted T cells, or T cells were the source of the cDNA or gDNA that made up the material.

Participants had their cohort set by participant-reported clinical history. Authors' analysis steps: Cell counts per sample came from amplifying reference gene primers. Only in-frame clones appear in the TCRdb table, and some are missing; sequencing was by immunoSEQ multiplex PCR. Clonal size and the V and J genes are those of that table, whereas D and trimming came from the DNA. The sample includes hundreds of thousands of clones, 88% of them seen just once. The receptor was isolated from a woman between 45 and 65 years old who had recovered from COVID-19. The sequenced material came from PBMCs or T cells enriched from blood (not recorded which).

CDR3 nucleotide sequence: TGTGCCAGCAGTGGAGGAGGGTCTGGGTCCTACGAGCAGTACTTC. Amino acid sequence: CASSGGGSGSYEQYF. This chain connects TRBV28 to TRBJ2-7; the D gene is possibly TRBD2 (6 bases). In germline, CDR1 is MDHEN, CDR2 SYDVKM. Trimming took off 5 bases at V and 1 base at J, with 15 bases between the two ends. The CDR3 totals 15 residues.